This TCR beta chain was sequenced for a study of cytomegalovirus exposure and HLA in healthy donors. Whole-study context: Approximately 200 million T cells yielded 117 million unique TCR beta sequences in earlier analysis.

Points on this clone: The antigen remains unidentified.

Overall study results and limits: Roughly uniform sequencing depth across donors was assumed, possibly incorrectly. A later examination showed that TCR association rates differed by HLA locus, with DRB1 most and HLA-C fewest. HLA alleles showed associations with 16,951 TCR beta sequences in a later analysis, at a 0.05 false discovery rate.

PCR amplification relied on 60 Vbeta primers (plus 13 Jbeta primers). Libraries were prepared by immunoSEQ multiplex PCR; TCRdb keeps only in-frame clonotypes and omits some of them. This sample has over 100,000 clones, with nearly 75% found just once. V shed 5 bases, J shed 3 bases, and the junction held 6 bases outside the gene matches. This CDR3 has 15 amino acids. Germline V gene lookup returns CDR1 MDHEN and CDR2 SYDVKM. The rearrangement links TRBV28 to TRBJ2-3; 9 positions match TRBD1. Sequenced input: PBMCs. This sequence was found in a man aged 25-45 years in good health and CMV-seropositive. DNA of the CDR3: TGTGCCAGCAGTCTTCGGACAGGGGCAACAGATACGCAGTATTTT. Protein sequence: CASSLRTGATDTQYF.